This T cell receptor (beta chain) was documented in a study of Graves' ophthalmopathy and Graves' hyperthyroidism. This CDR3 region has 14 residues. V lost 4 bases and J lost 4, with 13 bases in between. The germline gives CDR1 PRHDT, CDR2 FYEKMQ (reference sequence). Study outcomes and limitations: Sensitivity of 85% to 90% and specificity of around 80% were achieved when a 13-signature model separated ophthalmopathy from stable hyperthyroidism.

Moderate-to-severe activity, CAS ≥3, NOSPECS ≥4 and duration under 3 months were recorded for donors with ophthalmopathy. Fresh peripheral blood (about 10 ml) yielded the PBMCs. The sequenced template was RNA, covering the TCR beta CDR3 region. An initial RT-PCR round employing HTBI primers preceded a second-round multiplex PCR. TCRdb processed the multiplex PCR reads anew with MiXCR; each CDR3 protein has one entry. The sample has about 740,000 distinct CDR3 sequences, 35% to 50% seen once. This clonotype was counted ten times or more. Its antigen is not known. This chain links TRBV13 with TRBJ1-2; D may be TRBD1 (6 bases). The receptor was derived from an adult man with Graves' ophthalmopathy. The sequenced sample consisted of peripheral blood. The CDR3 is CASSYTQGSYGYTF. Written as DNA, the CDR3 is TGTGCCAGCAGCTACACACAGGGTTCCTATGGCTACACCTTC.